The T cell receptor (beta chain) described here comes from a study of beta chain features in type 1 diabetes. Whole-study findings and limits: High TCR expression in some cells could lead to their over-representation in cDNA sequencing. In all four CD4+ subsets, TCRB CDR3 length was significantly, moderately reduced in type 1 diabetes.

Of the isolated RNA, all was reverse transcribed, and so the sequenced material was expressed TCRB transcripts. An average about 3.8 million reads came from naive, central memory and regulatory T cell samples. TCRdb's table, derived via immunoSEQ multiplex PCR, lists solely in-frame clones and lacks some. This table holds 65,000 to 85,000 clones, about 48% found once. Germline V lookup: CDR1 SNHLY, CDR2 FYNNEI. CDR3 length equals 14 residues. Between the trimmed V and J ends, which lost 2 bases and 4 bases, there was a span of 11 bases. Note on this clone: Its specificity is not known.

Sampling consisted of one heparinised blood draw per donor, averaging about 116 mL. The sequenced sample consisted of central memory CD4+ T cells from blood. This rearrangement joins TRBV2 to TRBJ1-2, with D maybe TRBD1 (5 bases). The TCR comes from a man younger than 45 with type 1 diabetes. The CDR3: CASSEQGQSYGYTF. CDR3 nucleotide sequence: TGTGCCAGCAGTGAACAGGGCCAATCCTATGGCTACACCTTC.